This passage covers 28 T cell receptor beta chains from one sample sequenced in a study of OX40 agonist ivuxolimab in advanced cancers. Assay: immunoSEQ multiplex PCR; the TCRdb copy retains only in-frame clones and omits some. The sample records about 54,000 clones, about four fifths being singletons. The specimen was CD4+ or CD8+ T cells sorted from blood, collected in a trial of the OX40 agonist ivuxolimab. The receptors were sampled from an adult with an advanced solid tumor such as melanoma, head and neck, liver or kidney cancer.

This chain joins TRBV4-1 and TRBJ2-1; D call uncertain. V was pared by 0 bases and J by 0 bases, with 15 bases between. In germline, CDR1 is MGHRA, CDR2 YSYEKL. CDR3 length: 18 amino acids. The CDR3 DNA reads TGCGCCAGCAGCCAAGATCAGAAGCTTCAGAGCTCCTACAATGAGCAGTTCTTC. Its protein is CASSQDQKLQSSYNEQFF.

The rearrangement links TRBV28 to TRBJ2-3; 7 bases line up with TRBD1. The trim removed 3 bases at V and 5 bases at J, leaving 5 bases unmatched. The CDR3 loop spans 14 amino acids. The germline gives CDR1 MDHEN, CDR2 SYDVKM. CDR3 protein: CASSLPTGVDTQYF. In nucleotides, the CDR3 is TGTGCCAGCAGTTTGCCTACAGGGGTAGATACGCAGTATTTT.

The chain recombines TRBV30 with TRBJ2-1; 12 bases fit TRBD1. Trimming at V came to 2 bases and at J to 6 bases, leaving 2 bases not matched to a gene. Germline CDR1 reads GTSNPN; CDR2 reads SVGIG (reference sequence). CDR3 length: 14 amino acids. The CDR3 is CAWSWGQGANEQFF. The CDR3 nucleotides are TGTGCCTGGAGTTGGGGACAGGGGGCCAATGAGCAGTTCTTC.

This clone has a handful of counts. This chain connects TRBV28 to TRBJ2-4, with 8 positions matching TRBD1. This CDR3 has 16 residues. V lost 3 bases to trimming and J lost 8 bases; unmatched junction nucleotides: 12. Germline-derived CDR1 and CDR2 are MDHEN and SYDVKM. The CDR3 DNA sequence: TGTGCCAGCAGTTTTGGGGACAGGTTAAGCTCGGACATTCAGTACTTC. Translation: CASSFGDRLSSDIQYF.

Worth noting for this clone: The junction does not match germline at one end; this may be a read error. This rearrangement joins TRBV5-4 to TRBJ1-2; no definite D call. Looked up from germline, CDR1 is SGHNT and CDR2 is YYREEE (reference sequence). The CDR3 covers 13 residues. Here the CDR3 DNA reads TGCGCCAGCAGCCAAAGTCGGGGATATGGCTACACCTTC. It specifies CASSQSRGYGYTF.

This clone is a singleton in its sample. This chain links TRBV27 with TRBJ2-1; 10 positions match TRBD1. Trimming at V came to 5 bases and at J to 5 bases, leaving 6 bases not matched to a gene. The CDR3 length is 15 residues. Germline lookup yields CDR1 MNHEY and CDR2 SMNVEV (reference sequence). The CDR3 DNA is TGTGCCAGCAGTCCGGGACAGGGGAGGAACAATGAGCAGTTCTTC. Translation gives CASSPGQGRNNEQFF.

The table lists this clone with a few counts. This chain links TRBV2 with TRBJ2-1; no clear D. V lost 6 bases and J 7 bases, leaving 13 bases between the germline ends. CDR1 and CDR2 from the germline V gene are SNHLY and FYNNEI. The CDR3 spans 13 residues. The CDR3 coding sequence is TGTGCCAGCAGCCCTGGGAATCCAAATGAGCAGTTCTTC. Amino acids: CASSPGNPNEQFF.

The chain has TRBV2 and TRBJ1-4, with a weak D call TRBD1 (6 bases). The CDR3 loop spans 15 amino acids. The V end was cut by 6 bases, the J end by 0 bases, with 11 bases between. In germline, CDR1 is SNHLY, CDR2 FYNNEI. The CDR3 nucleotides read TGTGCCAGCAGGGGGACACTTGCAACTAATGAAAAACTGTTTTTT. Protein sequence: CASRGTLATNEKLFF.

This clone was counted a single time. This chain uses TRBV12-5 with TRBJ2-1; TRBD2 matches at 10 bases. The CDR3 extends over 22 amino acids. Germline values: CDR1 LGHNT, CDR2 FRNRAP. The J segment lost 5 bases and the V segment lost 0 bases, leaving 22 bases of the junction unmatched. The CDR3 coding sequence is TGTGCTAGTGGTTTGGTAGGCAGGGGCGTTCTAGCGGGAGAGGGAGGTCACAATGAGCAGTTCTTC. The encoded protein is CASGLVGRGVLAGEGGHNEQFF.

The rearrangement joins TRBV19 to TRBJ1-4; D may be TRBD1 (5 bases). V was trimmed by 6 bases and J by 3 bases, leaving 14 bases between them. This CDR3 spans 15 amino acids. Germline CDR1 LNHDA, CDR2 SQIVND (reference sequence). The CDR3 protein is CASRPSRGPNEKLFF. Here the CDR3 DNA reads TGTGCCAGTAGACCCTCGAGGGGTCCTAATGAAAAACTGTTTTTT.

The rearrangement uses TRBV11-3 and TRBJ2-1; TRBD1 agrees at 11 bases. The CDR3 runs 15 residues. Trimming took 1 base from V and 6 from J; bases not matched to a gene: 2. The V gene's germline CDR1 is SGHNT and CDR2 YENEEA. CDR3 nucleotide sequence: TGTGCCAGCAGCTTAGGTGGGACAGGGGGCAATGAGCAGTTCTTC. This gives the protein CASSLGGTGGNEQFF.

The chain combines TRBV6-1 with TRBJ2-5; TRBD2 matches at 8 bases. Gene TRBJ2-7 matches the end of the DNA better, so the J call may be wrong. Germline CDR1 and CDR2: MNHNS and SASEGT. CDR3 length equals 15 residues. CDR3 sequence reads: CASNLPGGASYEQYF. CDR3 DNA: TGTGCCAGCAACCTGCCGGGGGGGGCTTCCTACGAGCAGTACTTC.

The chain couples TRBV28 to TRBJ1-1, with D perhaps matching TRBD1 (6 bases). Germline V gene data show CDR1 as MDHEN and CDR2 as SYDVKM. Trimming stripped 5 bases from V and 1 base from J, with 8 bases between. The CDR3 length is 13 residues. CDR3 amino acids: CASSGQPNTEAFF. The CDR3 nucleotides are TGTGCCAGCAGTGGACAGCCGAACACTGAAGCTTTCTTT.

This rearrangement joins TRBV5-4 to TRBJ1-2; maybe TRBD1 (5 bases). Trimming shortened V by 4 bases and J by 1 base, and 17 bases separated the two germline ends. The CDR3 covers 16 residues. The germline gives CDR1 SGHNT, CDR2 YYREEE (reference sequence). This CDR3 reads CASSPPGGNLNYGYTF. In DNA form, the CDR3 reads TGTGCCAGCAGCCCCCCTGGGGGAAACCTTAACTATGGCTACACCTTC.

The chain employs TRBV4-1 and TRBJ2-5; TRBD2 matches 8 bases. V shed 4 bases, J shed 5 bases, and the junction held 9 bases outside the gene matches. The germline V gene has CDR1 MGHRA and CDR2 YSYEKL. The CDR3 runs to 15 residues. The CDR3 sequence is CASSRWRGEWETQYF. The CDR3 DNA sequence: TGCGCCAGCAGCCGCTGGCGGGGGGAGTGGGAGACCCAGTACTTC.

This chain joins TRBV5-1 and TRBJ2-1, with TRBD2 matching over 9 bases. CDR1 and CDR2 from the germline V gene are SGHRS and YFSETQ. The CDR3 totals 16 residues. V lost 0 bases and J lost 4; bases outside the gene matches: 5. As DNA, the CDR3 is TGCGCCAGCAGCTTGGACTGGACTAGCGAATACAATGAGCAGTTCTTC. Its translation is CASSLDWTSEYNEQFF.

The genes are TRBV5-4 and TRBJ2-7, with 10 bases lining up with TRBD2. This CDR3 has 16 residues. CDR1 SGHNT and CDR2 YYREEE come from the germline V gene (reference sequence). The V segment lost 0 bases and the J segment 4 bases; nucleotides outside the gene matches: 7. The CDR3 sequence: CASSLASGRAAYEQYF. As DNA, the CDR3 is TGTGCCAGCAGCTTGGCCAGCGGGAGGGCCGCTTACGAGCAGTACTTC.

The rearrangement links TRBV2 to TRBJ2-2; 9 bases map to TRBD2. This CDR3 spans 15 amino acids. The V and J ends lost 4 bases and 1 base, in that order; junction bases with no gene match: 1. CDR1 SNHLY and CDR2 FYNNEI come from the germline V gene. CDR3 DNA sequence: TGTGCCAGCAGTGGGACTAGCGTGAACACCGGGGAGCTGTTTTTT. Protein: CASSGTSVNTGELFF. Full variable domain (remainder filled in from reference TRBV2 and TRBJ2-2): EPEVTQTPSHQVTQMGQEVILRCVPISNHLYFYWYRQILGQKVEFLVSFYNNEISEKSEIFDDQFSVERPDGSNFTLKIRSTKLEDSAMYFCASSGTSVNTGELFFGEGSRLTVL.

The chain has TRBV11-2 and TRBJ2-7; the D call may be TRBD1 or TRBD2 (7 bases each). Germline assignment: CDR1 SGHAT and CDR2 FQNNGV. Trimming pared 5 bases from V and 2 bases from J, leaving 16 bases between. The CDR3 length is 15 residues. This chain's CDR3 is CASSAQGEGPYEQYF. DNA for the CDR3: TGTGCCAGCAGCGCTCAGGGGGAGGGGCCCTACGAGCAGTACTTC.

The V and J genes are TRBV6-5 and TRBJ2-7, with 10 bases fitting TRBD1. Germline CDR1 is MNHEY and CDR2 is SVGAGI. The trim removed 6 bases at V and 3 bases at J, leaving 8 bases unmatched. CDR3 length equals 15 residues. Here the CDR3 reads CASSSPDRGYYEQYF. As DNA, the CDR3 is TGTGCCAGCAGCTCCCCGGACAGGGGGTACTACGAGCAGTACTTC.

The rearrangement links TRBV7-3 to TRBJ2-1; 7 bases line up with TRBD2. V lost 3 bases, J lost 7 bases, and 9 bases stayed unmatched. The CDR3 has 15 amino acids. The V gene's germline CDR1 is SGHTA and CDR2 FQGTGA. CDR3 in DNA: TGTGCCAGCAGCTTGAGGGCGGGGGAGTTGAATGAGCAGTTCTTC. Its protein is CASSLRAGELNEQFF.

V usage is TRBV28 and J usage is TRBJ2-3; 11 bases fit TRBD2. The CDR3 sequence is 18 residues long. V lost 8 bases and J lost 0; bases outside the gene matches: 13. CDR1 and CDR2 (germline): MDHEN, SYDVKM. The chain's CDR3 is CASRGLAGGFGSTDTQYF. The CDR3 DNA reads as TGTGCCAGCCGAGGGCTAGCGGGAGGATTTGGGAGCACAGATACGCAGTATTTT.

This sequence joins TRBV6-1 and TRBJ1-1; 8 bases line up with TRBD1. Germline assignment: CDR1 MNHNS and CDR2 SASEGT. The V segment lost 6 bases and the J segment 4 bases; nucleotides outside the gene matches: 4. The CDR3 length is 13 residues. The DNA of the CDR3 is TGTGCCAGCAGCCGACAGGGGCGCACTGAAGCTTTCTTT. Translated, it gives CASSRQGRTEAFF.

The chain joins TRBV10-1 to TRBJ1-1; D may be TRBD1 (5 bases). This CDR3 has 13 amino acids. Germline loops: CDR1 WNHNN, CDR2 SYGVQD (reference sequence). The V and J ends lost 8 bases and 4 bases respectively, with 14 bases between them. The chain's CDR3 is CASGDWGGTEAFF. Here the CDR3 DNA reads TGCGCCAGCGGGGACTGGGGGGGCACTGAAGCTTTCTTT.

CDR3 DNA sequence: TGTGCCAGCAGCGTAGTCTGGGGGCCAGATACGCAGTATTTT. This translates into CASSVVWGPDTQYF. The chain is built from TRBV9 and TRBJ2-3, with D perhaps matching TRBD1 (6 bases). The germline CDR1 and CDR2 sequences are SGDLS and YYNGEE. The CDR3 is 14 residues long. The V and J ends lost 0 bases and 4 bases respectively, with 9 bases between them. Together with reference TRBV9 and TRBJ2-3, the CDR3 gives the full variable domain: DSGVTQTPKHLITATGQRVTLRCSPRSGDLSVYWYQQSLDQGLQFLIQYYNGEERAKGNILERFSAQQFPDLHSELNLSSLELGDSALYFCASSVVWGPDTQYFGPGTRLTVL.

The chain uses TRBV19 and TRBJ2-7; 12 positions agree with TRBD2. The CDR3 spans 17 residues. V shed 1 base, J shed 4 bases, and the junction held 8 bases outside the gene matches. CDR1 is LNHDA and CDR2 is SQIVND in the germline V gene (reference sequence). Here the CDR3 reads CASSIGRTSGIPYEQYF. The CDR3, as DNA: TGTGCCAGTAGTATAGGCCGGACTAGCGGGATCCCATACGAGCAGTACTTC.

For this clone: Other nucleotide sequences from this sample produce the same CDR3. This rearrangement joins TRBV5-1 to TRBJ1-2; D is uncertain. The CDR3 is made up of 13 amino acids. Germline V gene lookup returns CDR1 SGHRS and CDR2 YFSETQ. V lost 0 bases and J 8 bases, leaving 11 bases between the germline ends. CDR3: CASSLAGGSGYTF. For the CDR3, the DNA is TGCGCCAGCAGCTTGGCCGGAGGGTCCGGCTACACCTTC.

This clone was seen only once. The chain uses TRBV6-6 and TRBJ1-1; D remains unclear. The CDR3 runs 13 residues. V lost 0 bases, J lost 2 bases, and 4 bases lay in between. Germline V lookup: CDR1 MNHNY, CDR2 SVGAGI (reference sequence). The CDR3 sequence is CASSYSKNTEAFF. Here the CDR3 DNA reads TGTGCCAGCAGTTACTCAAAAAACACTGAAGCTTTCTTT.